Sequencing of this T cell receptor (beta chain) was carried out in a study of immune evolution from preneoplasia to lung adenocarcinoma. Between the mid-2010s and the late 2010s, patients underwent resection in Japan or China. Germline loops: CDR1 SGHAT, CDR2 FQDESV (reference sequence). The CDR3 contains 15 residues. Trimming stripped 5 bases from V and 6 bases from J, with 19 bases between. A single count supports this clone. The antigen remains undetermined. Overall study findings and caveats: Later-stage lesions seemingly showed higher T cell density and diversity than normal lung.

TCRdb's table, derived via immunoSEQ multiplex PCR, lists solely in-frame clones and lacks some. The sample lists some 15,000 clones; roughly 80% were seen once. The specimen was FFPE minimally invasive lung adenocarcinoma tissue. This rearrangement joins TRBV11-1 to TRBJ1-2; D is unclear. The sequence came from a person aged 70 to 85 with lung adenocarcinoma. The CDR3 region is CASSRDPSPANGYTF. The CDR3 coding sequence is TGTGCCAGCAGCCGCGACCCATCCCCAGCCAATGGCTACACCTTC.